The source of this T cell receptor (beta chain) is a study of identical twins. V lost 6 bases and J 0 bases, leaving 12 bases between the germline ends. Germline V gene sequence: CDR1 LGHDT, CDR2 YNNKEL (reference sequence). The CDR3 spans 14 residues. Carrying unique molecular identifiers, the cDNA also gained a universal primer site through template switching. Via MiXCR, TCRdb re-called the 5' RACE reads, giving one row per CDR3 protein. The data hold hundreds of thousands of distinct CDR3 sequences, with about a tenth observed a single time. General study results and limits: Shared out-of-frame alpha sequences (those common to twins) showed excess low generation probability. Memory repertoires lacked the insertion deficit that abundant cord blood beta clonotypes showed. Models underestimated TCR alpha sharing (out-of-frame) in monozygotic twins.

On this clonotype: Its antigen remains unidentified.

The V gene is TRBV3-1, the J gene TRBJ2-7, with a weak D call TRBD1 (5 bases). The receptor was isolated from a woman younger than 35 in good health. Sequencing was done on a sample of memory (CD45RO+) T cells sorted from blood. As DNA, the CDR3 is TGTGCCAGCAGTCCCGACAGCCTCTCCTACGAGCAGTACTTC. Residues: CASSPDSLSYEQYF.